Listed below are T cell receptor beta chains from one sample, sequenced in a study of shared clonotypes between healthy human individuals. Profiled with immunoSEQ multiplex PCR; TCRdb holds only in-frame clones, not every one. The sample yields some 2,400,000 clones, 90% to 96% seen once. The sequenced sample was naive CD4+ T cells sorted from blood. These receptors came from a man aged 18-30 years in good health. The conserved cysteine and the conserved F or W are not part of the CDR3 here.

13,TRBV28,ASSLEFANTGELF
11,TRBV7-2,ASSLDRTYGYT
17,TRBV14,ASSQDHVGLVGGRTEAF
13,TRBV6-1,ASSEGTGVSYEQY
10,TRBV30,ACGTGNSPLH
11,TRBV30,ALGGTGGQPQH
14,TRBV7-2,ASSLALRGRNNEQF
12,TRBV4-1,ASSQGHLNEKLF
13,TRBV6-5,ASSYSSGGNQPQH
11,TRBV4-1,ASSQLIGVGQY
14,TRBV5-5,ASSLVILDRGLGYT
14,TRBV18,ASSPTGTGHDQPQH
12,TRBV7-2,ASSLVSPPDEQY
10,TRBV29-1,SVDVGIDTQY
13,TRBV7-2,ASSRSGISTDTQY
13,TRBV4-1,ASSQGEQNTGELF
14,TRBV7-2,ASSPWDRGRDYGYT
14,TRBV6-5,ASSSPDRRGNYEQY
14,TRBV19,ASSLRGRSSTDTQY
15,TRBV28,ASYPLGGTLRKDGYT
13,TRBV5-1,ASSTGTGGNYGYT
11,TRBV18,ASSPAALYGYT
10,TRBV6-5,ASRMPVGGYT
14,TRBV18,ASSPPSSGGYNEQF
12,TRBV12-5,ASGPSPQGNEQY
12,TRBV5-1,ASSLVRENTEAF
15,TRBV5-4,ASSASIGAGPQETQY
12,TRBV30,AWSVDRGSGGYT
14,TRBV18,ASSPKTSGDVYEQY
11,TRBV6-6,ASSYVGTDTQY
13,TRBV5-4,ASSLELAGDTEQF
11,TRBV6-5,ASSPPSIAEQY
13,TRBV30,AWRSPGQGYNEQF
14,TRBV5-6,ASSLDRGQSYNEQF